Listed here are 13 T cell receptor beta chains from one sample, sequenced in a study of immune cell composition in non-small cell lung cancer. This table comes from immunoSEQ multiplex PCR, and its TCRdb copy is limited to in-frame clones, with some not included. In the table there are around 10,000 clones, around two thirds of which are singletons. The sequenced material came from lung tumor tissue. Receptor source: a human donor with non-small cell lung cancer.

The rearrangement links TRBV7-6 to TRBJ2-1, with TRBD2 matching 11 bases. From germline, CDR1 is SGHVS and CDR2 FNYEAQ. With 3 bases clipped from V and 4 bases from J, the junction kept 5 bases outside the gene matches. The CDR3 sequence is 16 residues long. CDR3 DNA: TGTGCCAGCAGCTTTGCCGGGACTAGCGGTTACAATGAGCAGTTCTTC. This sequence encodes CASSFAGTSGYNEQFF. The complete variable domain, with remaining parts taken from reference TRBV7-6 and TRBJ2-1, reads GAGVSQSPRYKVTKRGQDVALRCDPISGHVSLYWYRQALGQGPEFLTYFNYEAQQDKSGLPNDRFSAERPEGSISTLTIQRTEQRDSAMYRCASSFAGTSGYNEQFFGPGTRLTVL.

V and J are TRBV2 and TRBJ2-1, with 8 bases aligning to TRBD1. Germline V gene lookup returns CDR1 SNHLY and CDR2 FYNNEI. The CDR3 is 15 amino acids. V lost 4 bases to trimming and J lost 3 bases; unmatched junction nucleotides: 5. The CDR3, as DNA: TGTGCCAGCAGTGGGATGGGGACAGGCTACAATGAGCAGTTCTTC. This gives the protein CASSGMGTGYNEQFF.

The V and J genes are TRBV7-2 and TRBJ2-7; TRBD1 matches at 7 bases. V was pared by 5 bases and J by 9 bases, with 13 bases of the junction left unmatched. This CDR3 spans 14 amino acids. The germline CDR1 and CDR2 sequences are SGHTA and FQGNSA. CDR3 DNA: TGTGCCAGCAGCCCCCCCGGGACAGCCTCTAGGCAGTACTTC. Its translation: CASSPPGTASRQYF.

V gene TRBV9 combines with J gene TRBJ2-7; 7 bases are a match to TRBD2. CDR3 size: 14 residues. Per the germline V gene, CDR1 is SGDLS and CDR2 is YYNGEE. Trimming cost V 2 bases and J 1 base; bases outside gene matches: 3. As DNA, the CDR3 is TGTGCCAGCAGCGTGACTAGCACATCCTACGAGCAGTACTTC. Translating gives CASSVTSTSYEQYF. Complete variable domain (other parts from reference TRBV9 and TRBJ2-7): DSGVTQTPKHLITATGQRVTLRCSPRSGDLSVYWYQQSLDQGLQFLIQYYNGEERAKGNILERFSAQQFPDLHSELNLSSLELGDSALYFCASSVTSTSYEQYFGPGTRLTVT.

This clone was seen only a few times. The CDR3 bases are TGTGCCAGCAGTTACTTGGAGGGAGGCTACACCTTC. Translating it yields CASSYLEGGYTF. J is TRBJ1-2 and V is TRBV28; D ambiguous. This CDR3 comprises 12 residues. The germline V gene encodes CDR1 MDHEN and CDR2 SYDVKM. Trimming took 4 bases from V and 8 from J, leaving 11 bases between them.

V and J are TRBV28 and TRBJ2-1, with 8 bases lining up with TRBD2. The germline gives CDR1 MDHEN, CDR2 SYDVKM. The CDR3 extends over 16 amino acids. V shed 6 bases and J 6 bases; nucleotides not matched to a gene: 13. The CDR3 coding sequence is TGTGCCAGCAGCTATCCAATTAGCGGGGTCTCCAATGAGCAGTTCTTC. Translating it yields CASSYPISGVSNEQFF.

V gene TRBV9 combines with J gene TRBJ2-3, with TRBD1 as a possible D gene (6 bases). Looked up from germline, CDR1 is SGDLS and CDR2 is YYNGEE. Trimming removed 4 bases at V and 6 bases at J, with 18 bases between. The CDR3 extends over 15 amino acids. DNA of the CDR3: TGTGCCAGCAGCCAGGGGCCCTCAGGTAGCGATACGCAGTATTTT. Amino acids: CASSQGPSGSDTQYF. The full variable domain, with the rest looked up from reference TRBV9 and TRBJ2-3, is DSGVTQTPKHLITATGQRVTLRCSPRSGDLSVYWYQQSLDQGLQFLIQYYNGEERAKGNILERFSAQQFPDLHSELNLSSLELGDSALYFCASSQGPSGSDTQYFGPGTRLTVL.

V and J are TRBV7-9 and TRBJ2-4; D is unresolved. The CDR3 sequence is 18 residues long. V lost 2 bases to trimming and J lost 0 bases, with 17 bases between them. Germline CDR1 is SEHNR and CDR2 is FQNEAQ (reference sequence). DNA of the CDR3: TGTGCCAGCAGCTTAAATCTGGGCGCCGGTCTAGCCAAAAACATTCAGTACTTC. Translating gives CASSLNLGAGLAKNIQYF.

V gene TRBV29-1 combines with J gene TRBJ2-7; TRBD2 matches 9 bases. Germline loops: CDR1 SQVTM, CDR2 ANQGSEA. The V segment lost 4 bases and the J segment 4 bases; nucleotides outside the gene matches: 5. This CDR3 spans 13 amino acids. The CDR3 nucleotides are TGCAGCGTTGTCCCAGCGGGAGGTTACGAGCAGTACTTC. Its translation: CSVVPAGGYEQYF.

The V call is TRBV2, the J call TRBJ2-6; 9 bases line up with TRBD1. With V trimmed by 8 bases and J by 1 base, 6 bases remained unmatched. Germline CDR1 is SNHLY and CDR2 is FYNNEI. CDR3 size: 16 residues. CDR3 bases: TGTGCCAGCCAAACAGGGGGCGTTTCTGGGGCCAACGTCCTGACTTTC. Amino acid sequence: CASQTGGVSGANVLTF.

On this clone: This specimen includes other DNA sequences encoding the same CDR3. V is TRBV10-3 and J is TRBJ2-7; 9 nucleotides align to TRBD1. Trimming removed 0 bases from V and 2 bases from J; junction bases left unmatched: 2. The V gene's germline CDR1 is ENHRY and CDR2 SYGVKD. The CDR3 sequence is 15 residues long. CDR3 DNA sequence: TGTGCCATCAGTGAGTCGGGACAGGGAACCTACGAGCAGTACTTC. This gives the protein CAISESGQGTYEQYF.

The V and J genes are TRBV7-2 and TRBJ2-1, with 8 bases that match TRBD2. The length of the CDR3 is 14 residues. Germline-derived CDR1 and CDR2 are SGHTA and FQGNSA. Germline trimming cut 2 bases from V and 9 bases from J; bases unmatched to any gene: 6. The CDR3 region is CASSLMSGSSEQFF. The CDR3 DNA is TGTGCCAGCAGCTTAATGAGCGGGAGTAGTGAGCAGTTCTTC.

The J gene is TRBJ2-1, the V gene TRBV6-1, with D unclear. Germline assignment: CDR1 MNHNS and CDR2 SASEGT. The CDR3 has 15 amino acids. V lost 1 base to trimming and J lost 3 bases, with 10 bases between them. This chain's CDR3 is CASSEGFRFYNEQFF. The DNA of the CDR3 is TGTGCCAGCAGTGAAGGTTTCAGGTTCTACAATGAGCAGTTCTTC.